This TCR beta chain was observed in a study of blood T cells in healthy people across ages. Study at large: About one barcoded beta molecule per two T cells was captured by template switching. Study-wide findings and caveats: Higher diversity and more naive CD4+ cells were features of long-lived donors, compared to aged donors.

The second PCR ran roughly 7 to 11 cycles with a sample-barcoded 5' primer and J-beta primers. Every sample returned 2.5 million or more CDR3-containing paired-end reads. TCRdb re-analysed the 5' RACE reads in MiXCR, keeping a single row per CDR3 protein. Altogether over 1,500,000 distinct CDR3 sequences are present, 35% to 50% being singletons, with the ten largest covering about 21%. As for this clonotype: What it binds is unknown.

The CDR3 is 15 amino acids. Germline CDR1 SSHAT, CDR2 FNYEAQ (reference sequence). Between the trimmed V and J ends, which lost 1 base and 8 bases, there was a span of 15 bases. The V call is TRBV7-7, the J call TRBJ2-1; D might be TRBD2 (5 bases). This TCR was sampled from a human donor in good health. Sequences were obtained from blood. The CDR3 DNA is TGTGCCAGCAGCTTAGAAGAGGAAACGCGGGATGAGCAGTTCTTC. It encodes CASSLEEETRDEQFF.